A selection of T cell receptor beta chains follows, all from one sample in a study of PD-L1 blockade in urothelial cancer. Sequenced by immunoSEQ multiplex PCR; TCRdb stores in-frame clones only, minus some. The sample consists of some 54,000 clones, under 90% of them appearing once. Sequenced material: PBMCs, taken around atezolizumab (anti-PD-L1) treatment. Receptors were obtained from a man in his forties with urothelial cancer. Each CDR3 is given with its conserved first and last residue. D genes are given only for firm matches. Some rows have no size entry. The others give once, few or many, or a class for an expanded clone.

v_gene	d_gene	j_gene	len	abundance	CDR3nt	CDR3aa
TRBV28	TRBD2	TRBJ2-7	15	NA	TGTGCCAGCAGTTATGGGGCTAGCGGGAGCCACGAGCAGTACTTC	CASSYGASGSHEQYF
TRBV5-1	TRBD2	TRBJ2-1	16	NA	TGCGCCAGCAGCTCGGACCTAGCGGGAGTACACAATGAGCAGTTCTTC	CASSSDLAGVHNEQFF
TRBV5-4	NA	TRBJ2-5	15	NA	TGTGCCAGCAGGACCAGGGTTGGTGTACAAGAGACCCAGTACTTC	CASRTRVGVQETQYF
TRBV5-5	TRBD1	TRBJ1-2	15	NA	TGTGCCAGCAGCTGGGGAGACAGGGGGGTCTATGGCTACACCTTC	CASSWGDRGVYGYTF
TRBV6-1	TRBD2	TRBJ2-2	15	NA	TGTGCCAGCACCTCCGCGGGAGGGCCTTTTGGGGAGCTGTTTTTT	CASTSAGGPFGELFF
TRBV5-6	NA	TRBJ1-5	15	once	TGTGCCAGCAGCTTTACAGGGAGTGGGAAACAGCCCCAGCATTTT	CASSFTGSGKQPQHF
TRBV10-3	TRBD1	TRBJ2-7	18	NA	TGTGCCATCAGTAACCGACAGGGTTCAGTGACGTCCTTCTACGAGCAGTACTTC	CAISNRQGSVTSFYEQYF
TRBV19	TRBD1	TRBJ1-1	14	NA	TGTGCCAGTAGTGCCGGACAGGTTTTTACTGAAGCTTTCTTT	CASSAGQVFTEAFF
TRBV29-1	TRBD1	TRBJ2-7	13	NA	TGCAGCGTTCGACAGGGGGACGGCTACGAGCAGTACTTC	CSVRQGDGYEQYF
TRBV7-9	NA	TRBJ2-7	13	NA	TGTGCCAGCAGTTCGACTGGTCGAGGGGAGCAGTACTTC	CASSSTGRGEQYF
TRBV7-9	NA	TRBJ1-1	15	NA	TGTGCCAGCAGCCCCCCTTCCAGGATTAACACTGAAGCTTTCTTT	CASSPPSRINTEAFF
TRBV5-4	NA	TRBJ1-1	13	NA	TGTGCCAGCAGTTGGCAGGGGAACACTGAAGCTTTCTTT	CASSWQGNTEAFF
TRBV4-3	NA	TRBJ2-3	16	NA	TGCGCCAGCAGCCAGGGGGGTCGCAGCCTTGGAGATACGCAGTATTTT	CASSQGGRSLGDTQYF
TRBV7-9	NA	TRBJ1-2	11	NA	TGTGCCAGCAGCCCAGGGGTTGGCTACACCTTC	CASSPGVGYTF
TRBV11-3	TRBD2	TRBJ2-3	15	NA	TGTGCCAGCAGCTTAGACGGGGGGAGCACAGATACGCAGTATTTT	CASSLDGGSTDTQYF
TRBV9	TRBD2	TRBJ2-1	17	NA	TGTGCCAGCAGCGTCGGACTAGGAGGTTCGAGGAACAATGAGCAGTTCTTC	CASSVGLGGSRNNEQFF
TRBV15	NA	TRBJ2-5	12	NA	TGTGCCACGGCGGCGGGCGGGGAGACCCAGTACTTC	CATAAGGETQYF
TRBV7-3	NA	TRBJ1-1	15	NA	TGTGCCAGCAGCTTAGGGAGGGCGGGGAACACTGAAGCTTTCTTT	CASSLGRAGNTEAFF
TRBV4-2	NA	TRBJ2-7	14	NA	TGTGCCAGCAGCCAAGGTGATAGCCGGAACGAGCAGTACTTC	CASSQGDSRNEQYF
TRBV27	NA	TRBJ2-7	16	NA	TGTGCCAGCACCAGGACAGTCTCTACTTTATCCTACGAGCAGTACTTC	CASTRTVSTLSYEQYF
TRBV2	NA	TRBJ1-2	12	NA	TGTGCCAGCACCCGGGGTAACTATGGCTACACCTTC	CASTRGNYGYTF
TRBV18	NA	TRBJ1-2	13	NA	TGTGCCAGCTCACCACTACACAGGGAAGGCTACACCTTC	CASSPLHREGYTF
TRBV9	TRBD1	TRBJ2-7	15	NA	TGTGCCAGCAGCGTAGCTCCGGACAGGGAATACGAGCAGTACTTC	CASSVAPDREYEQYF
TRBV18	TRBD1	TRBJ1-1	16	NA	TGTGCCAGCTCACCAACAGGGGGCAGGGTGAACACTGAAGCTTTCTTT	CASSPTGGRVNTEAFF
TRBV4-2	TRBD1	TRBJ1-4	16	few	TGTGCCAGCAGCCAAGCGGGGGGACAGGGGGATGAAAAACTGTTTTTT	CASSQAGGQGDEKLFF
TRBV19	TRBD1	TRBJ2-7	11	NA	TGTGCCAGTAGTGTCTCGGACAGGAAGTACTTC	CASSVSDRKYF
TRBV5-6	NA	TRBJ2-1	11	NA	TGTGCCAGCTATGCCGGCAATGAGCAGTTCTTC	CASYAGNEQFF
TRBV19	TRBD1	TRBJ2-2	18	NA	TGTGCCAGTAGTATAGGGGGATTAAGGACAGGGAACACCGGGGAGCTGTTTTTT	CASSIGGLRTGNTGELFF
TRBV11-2	TRBD1	TRBJ1-4	14	NA	TGTGCCAGCAGCTTAGTGGGACAGACTGAAAAACTGTTTTTT	CASSLVGQTEKLFF
TRBV6-5	NA	TRBJ2-7	13	NA	TGTGCCAGCTTAGGTGGCCCAGGGTACGAGCAGTACTTC	CASLGGPGYEQYF
TRBV10-1	NA	TRBJ2-2	16	few	TGCGCCAGCAGTTTAATCGCGGGACTGAACACCGGGGAGCTGTTTTTT	CASSLIAGLNTGELFF
TRBV30	NA	TRBJ1-1	15	NA	TGTGCCTGGAGCCCAGACATGTGGCCGAACACTGAAGCTTTCTTT	CAWSPDMWPNTEAFF
TRBV11-2	TRBD1	TRBJ2-2	14	NA	TGTGCCAGCAGGAGGGCACGGACAGGCGGGGAGCTGTTTTTT	CASRRARTGGELFF
TRBV4-1	NA	TRBJ2-7	15	NA	TGCGCCAGCAGCCAGCAGGTGATTTCCGTCTACGAGCAGTACTTC	CASSQQVISVYEQYF
TRBV5-1	NA	TRBJ1-1	14	once	TGCGCCAGCAGCTTGGAACCAGGTAATAATGAAGCTTTCTTT	CASSLEPGNNEAFF
TRBV28	NA	TRBJ1-1	15	NA	TGTGCCAGCAGTTTAGGGACACACGCGAACACTGAAGCTTTCTTT	CASSLGTHANTEAFF
TRBV5-1	TRBD1	TRBJ1-2	14	NA	TGCGCCAGCAGCTTCACCGGGACAGACTATGGCTACACCTTC	CASSFTGTDYGYTF
TRBV5-1	NA	TRBJ2-1	12	NA	TGCGCCAGCAGCCTACTAGGCAATGAGCAGTTCTTC	CASSLLGNEQFF
TRBV7-6	NA	TRBJ2-1	16	NA	TGTGCCAGCAGCGTGGGGGGGCCTACATCCTACAATGAGCAGTTCTTC	CASSVGGPTSYNEQFF
TRBV19	NA	TRBJ2-7	15	NA	TGTGCCAGTAGCGGCGGGGTCCATCTCTCCTACGAGCAGTACTTC	CASSGGVHLSYEQYF
TRBV6-5	NA	TRBJ2-7	14	NA	TGTGCCAGCAGTTACGTCCCAGGGGAGAACGAGCAGTACTTC	CASSYVPGENEQYF